The rows below give T cell receptor beta chains drawn from one sample of a study of T cell repertoires in cytomegalovirus infection. TCRdb reprocessed the reads with MiXCR, giving one entry per CDR3 protein. The sample shows about 360,000 distinct CDR3 sequences, around 18% of them seen only once. Material for sequencing was PBMCs. The source of these receptors is a human donor in good health (CMV status not recorded). Some clones in this sample may be carry-over from other donors' samples. Each CDR3 is given with its conserved first and last residue. The order of the fields is D gene, CDR3 length, J gene, clone size, V gene, CDR3 protein, CDR3 DNA. The D gene is left open where the match is weak. Size is omitted from some rows. Given values are once, few, many or a class for expanded clones.

- 13 TRBJ1-6 - TRBV5-4 CASTPSPGAPLHF TGTGCCAGCACCCCGAGTCCCGGGGCACCCCTCCACTTT
- 18 TRBJ2-6 - TRBV7-3 CASSKHDGHATGANVLTF TGTGCCAGCAGCAAGCATGACGGACACGCGACTGGGGCCAACGTCCTGACTTTC
- 15 TRBJ1-4 - TRBV7-9 CASSVTGLPFQELFF TGTGCCAGCAGCGTAACAGGTCTACCGTTCCAGGAACTGTTTTTT
TRBD2 13 TRBJ2-3 - TRBV4-3 CASSQEAGGGKYF TGCGCCAGCAGCCAAGAGGCGGGAGGAGGAAAGTATTTT
- 15 TRBJ2-1 - TRBV12-3/TRBV12-4 CASSLKRAPYNEQFF TGTGCCAGCAGTTTAAAGAGGGCACCCTACAATGAGCAGTTCTTC
- 14 TRBJ1-4 many TRBV7-2 CASSLRGPNEKLFF TGTGCCAGCAGCCTACGGGGGCCGAATGAAAAACTGTTTTTT
- 15 TRBJ2-1 few TRBV5-1 CASSLGGARYNEQFF TGCGCCAGCAGCTTAGGCGGGGCCCGTTACAATGAGCAGTTCTTC
- 16 TRBJ2-5 many TRBV11-2 CASSLGRGPFQETQYF TGTGCCAGCAGCCTAGGGAGGGGGCCGTTCCAAGAGACCCAGTACTTC
TRBD2 16 TRBJ2-3 - TRBV5-6 CASSFRLAGRTDTQYF TGTGCCAGCAGCTTTAGGCTAGCGGGCCGCACAGATACGCAGTATTTT
- 12 TRBJ1-1 few TRBV20-1 CSAPGDGAEAFF TGCAGTGCACCCGGGGACGGCGCTGAAGCTTTCTTT
- 17 TRBJ1-2 many TRBV28 CASSPSGELIINYGYTF TGTGCCAGCAGTCCCTCAGGGGAGCTGATTATTAACTATGGCTACACCTTC
TRBD1 14 TRBJ1-1 - TRBV5-4 CSSKGGQQNTEAFF TGCAGCAGCAAGGGGGGACAGCAGAACACTGAAGCTTTCTTT
- 14 TRBJ1-2 - TRBV7-8 CASSLYQGHCGYTF TGTGCCAGCAGCTTATATCAGGGACACTGTGGCTACACCTTC
- 13 TRBJ2-5 many TRBV7-7 CASSNRVGETQYF TGTGCCAGCAGCAACAGGGTAGGGGAGACCCAGTACTTC
TRBD2 17 TRBJ2-3 many TRBV7-2 CASSSERTSGGTDTQYF TGTGCCAGCAGCTCCGAAAGGACTAGCGGGGGCACAGATACGCAGTATTTT
- 14 TRBJ2-2 many TRBV7-2 CASSPGTFTGELFF TGTGCCAGCAGCCCCGGGACTTTTACCGGGGAGCTGTTTTTT
- 13 TRBJ2-5 - TRBV12-3/TRBV12-4 CASAVRAHETQYF TGTGCCAGCGCGGTGAGGGCCCACGAGACCCAGTACTTC
TRBD1 15 TRBJ1-1 many TRBV7-2 CASSLTGAVNTEAFF TGTGCCAGCAGTCTTACAGGGGCCGTGAACACTGAAGCTTTCTTT
TRBD2 14 TRBJ2-1 many TRBV7-2 CASSFGLAGNEQFF TGTGCCAGCAGCTTCGGACTAGCGGGCAATGAGCAGTTCTTC
- 14 TRBJ2-1 many TRBV20-1 CSARLVGESNEQFF TGCAGTGCTAGGTTAGTAGGAGAATCCAATGAGCAGTTCTTC
- 14 TRBJ1-1 - TRBV19 CASSSRGPYTEAFF TGTGCCAGTAGTTCCAGGGGACCCTACACTGAAGCTTTCTTT
TRBD2 16 TRBJ2-5 few TRBV2 CASTRPERGGLETQYF TGTGCCAGCACTCGCCCCGAGCGGGGGGGCTTGGAGACCCAGTACTTC
- 15 TRBJ2-3 - TRBV20-1 CSAPLGLDWRDTQYF TGCAGTGCTCCGCTGGGCCTAGATTGGAGAGATACGCAGTATTTT
TRBD1 16 TRBJ1-2 many TRBV28 CASSQAGVDRLDGYTF TGTGCCAGCAGTCAAGCCGGCGTGGACAGGTTGGATGGCTACACCTTC
- 14 TRBJ2-5 few TRBV15 CATSRERLEETQYF TGTGCCACCAGCAGAGAGAGGCTAGAAGAGACCCAGTACTTC
TRBD1 15 TRBJ1-5 - TRBV19 CASKPDRVRNQPQHF TGTGCCAGTAAACCGGACAGGGTCCGCAATCAGCCCCAGCATTTT
- 16 TRBJ1-5 few TRBV28 CASSPRGGGSNQPQHF TGTGCCAGCAGTCCCCGGGGAGGGGGAAGCAATCAGCCCCAGCATTTT
TRBD1 16 TRBJ1-4 - TRBV15 CATSTERTGGLGKLFF TGTGCCACCAGCACCGAACGGACAGGGGGCTTAGGGAAACTGTTTTTT
- 14 TRBJ2-7 few TRBV11-2 CASSLGPRAYEQYF TGTGCCAGCAGCCTAGGCCCCCGCGCGTACGAGCAGTACTTC
TRBD1 12 TRBJ1-2 - TRBV29-1 CSVSYRGDGYTF TGCAGCGTTTCTTACAGGGGGGATGGCTACACCTTC
- 16 TRBJ2-3 few TRBV4-2 CASSLDGQRHTDTQYF TGTGCCAGCAGCCTCGACGGCCAGCGGCACACAGATACGCAGTATTTT
- 15 TRBJ1-6 few TRBV6-6 CASSYGGGGNSPLHF TGTGCCAGCAGTTACGGCGGCGGGGGGAATTCACCCCTCCACTTT
TRBD2 18 TRBJ2-1 many TRBV7-8 CASSLARLAATSYNEQFF TGTGCCAGCAGCTTAGCGCGCCTAGCGGCTACCTCCTACAATGAGCAGTTCTTC
TRBD2 16 TRBJ2-3 - TRBV6-2/TRBV6-3 CASSYPSGRAADTQYF TGTGCCAGCAGTTACCCTAGCGGGAGGGCCGCAGATACGCAGTATTTT
TRBD2 15 TRBJ2-5 many TRBV4-1 CASSQEVRAGRDQYF TGCGCCAGCAGCCAAGAGGTACGAGCGGGGCGCGACCAGTACTTC
- 16 TRBJ2-7 - TRBV11-2 CASSWAPGAGSYEQYF TGTGCCAGCAGCTGGGCCCCTGGTGCAGGCTCCTACGAGCAGTACTTC
- 11 TRBJ1-1 many TRBV7-2 CASSPYTEAFF TGTGCCAGCAGCCCCTACACTGAAGCTTTCTTT
- 11 TRBJ1-2 - TRBV3-1 CASSQEDGYTF TGTGCCAGCAGCCAAGAGGATGGCTACACCTTC
TRBD2 14 TRBJ2-7 - TRBV14 CASRSGTSSREQYF TGTGCCAGCAGGTCCGGGACTAGTTCGAGGGAGCAGTACTTC
- 12 TRBJ2-7 few TRBV20-1 CSASQALYEQYF TGCAGTGCTTCTCAGGCCCTCTACGAGCAGTACTTC
- 16 TRBJ2-7 many TRBV7-8 CASRGLERGLNYEQYF TGTGCCAGCAGGGGGCTGGAGAGAGGACTAAACTACGAGCAGTACTTC